This T cell receptor beta chain was documented in a study of brain T cells in children with intractable seizures. This clone was counted a single time. The antigen is undetermined. Sequencing was performed with immunoSEQ multiplex PCR; in TCRdb, only in-frame clones are kept and a portion is missing. The table lists approximately 330,000 clones, nearly 95% of them singletons. V was shortened by 5 bases and J by 11 bases, with 12 bases between the two germline ends. Germline V lookup: CDR1 SQVTM, CDR2 ANQGSEA. The CDR3 contains 11 residues. Time point indicated: blood from clinic visit 5 months post-surgery; TSC patient then seizure free. At least one anti-epileptic drug was given before surgery. Study-wide results and caveats: Viral specificity was inferred only from CDR3 similarity; HCMV serostatus was unknown.

V gene TRBV29-1 combines with J gene TRBJ1-4; D may be TRBD1 (6 bases). The sequence came from a boy in the first two years of life with tuberous sclerosis and intractable seizures. This specimen consisted of peripheral blood, obtained about 5 months after surgery. Here the CDR3 reads CSVLERGKLFF. The CDR3 region has the DNA TGCAGCGTTCTGGAAAGGGGGAAACTGTTTTTT.